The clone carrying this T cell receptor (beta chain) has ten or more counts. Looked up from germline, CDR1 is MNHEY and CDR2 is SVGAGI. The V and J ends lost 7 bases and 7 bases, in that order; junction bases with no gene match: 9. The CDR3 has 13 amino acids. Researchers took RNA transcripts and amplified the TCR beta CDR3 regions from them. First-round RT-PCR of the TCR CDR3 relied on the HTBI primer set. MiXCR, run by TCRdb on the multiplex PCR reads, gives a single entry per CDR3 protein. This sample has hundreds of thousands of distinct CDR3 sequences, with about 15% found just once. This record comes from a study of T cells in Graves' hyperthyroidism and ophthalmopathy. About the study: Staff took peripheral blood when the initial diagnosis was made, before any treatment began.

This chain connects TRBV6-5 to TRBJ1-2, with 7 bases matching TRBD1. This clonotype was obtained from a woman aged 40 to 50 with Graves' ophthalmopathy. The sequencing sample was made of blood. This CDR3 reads CASILTGMAGYTF. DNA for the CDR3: TGTGCCAGCATATTGACAGGGATGGCTGGCTACACCTTC.